The clone carrying this TCR beta chain was recorded many times. The repertoire was sequenced with immunoSEQ multiplex PCR; TCRdb's copy has only in-frame clones and lacks some. Seen here are 200,000 to 250,000 clones, about 82% observed once, and the top ten hold about 9.3%. These data come from a study of blood T cell repertoires in COVID-19. Looking at the study overall: T cells, B-cell-depleted T cells, or PBMCs supplied cDNA or gDNA.

The CDR3 loop spans 18 amino acids. Per the germline V gene, CDR1 is MNHNS and CDR2 is SASEGT. Trimming removed 1 base from V and 4 bases from J, with 22 bases in between. The genes are TRBV6-1 and TRBJ2-5, with D tentatively TRBD2 (7 bases). The clonotype comes from a woman aged 45 to 65 with acute COVID-19. Sequencing was done on a sample of PBMCs or T cells enriched from blood (not recorded which). For the CDR3, the DNA is TGTGCCAGCAGTGAAGATTCGGGGGGCGTCACGATCCGAGAGACCCAGTACTTC. It specifies CASSEDSGGVTIRETQYF.